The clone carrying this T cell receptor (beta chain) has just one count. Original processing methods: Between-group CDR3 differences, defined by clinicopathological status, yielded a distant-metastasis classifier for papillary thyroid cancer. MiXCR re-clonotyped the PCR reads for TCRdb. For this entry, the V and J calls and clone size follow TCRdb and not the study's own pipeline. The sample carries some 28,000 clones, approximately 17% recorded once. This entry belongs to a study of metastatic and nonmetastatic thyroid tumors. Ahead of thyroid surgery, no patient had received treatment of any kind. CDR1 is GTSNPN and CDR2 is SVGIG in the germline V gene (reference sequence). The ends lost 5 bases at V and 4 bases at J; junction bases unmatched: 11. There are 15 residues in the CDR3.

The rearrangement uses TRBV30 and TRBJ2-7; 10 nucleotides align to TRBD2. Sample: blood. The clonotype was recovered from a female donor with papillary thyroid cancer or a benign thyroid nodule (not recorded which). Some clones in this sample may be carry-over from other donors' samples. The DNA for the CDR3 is TGTGCCTGGGGACCACTACTAGCGGGGTCTTACGAGCAGTACTTC. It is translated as CAWGPLLAGSYEQYF.